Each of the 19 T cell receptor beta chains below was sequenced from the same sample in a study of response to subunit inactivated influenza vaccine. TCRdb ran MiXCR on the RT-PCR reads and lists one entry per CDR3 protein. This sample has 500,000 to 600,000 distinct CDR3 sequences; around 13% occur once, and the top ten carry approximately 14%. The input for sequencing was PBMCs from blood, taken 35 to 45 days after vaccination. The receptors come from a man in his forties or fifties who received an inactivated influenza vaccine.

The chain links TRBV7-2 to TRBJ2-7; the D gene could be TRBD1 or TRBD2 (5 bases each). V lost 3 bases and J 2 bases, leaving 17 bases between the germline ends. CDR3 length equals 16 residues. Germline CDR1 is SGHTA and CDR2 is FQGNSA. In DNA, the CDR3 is TGTGCCAGCAGCTTCGGTCACCGGGACGGACCCTACGAGCAGTACTTC. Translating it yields CASSFGHRDGPYEQYF.

In nucleotides, the CDR3 is TGCAGTGCTAGGGACTGGGTCCAAGAGACCCAGTACTTC. It is translated as CSARDWVQETQYF. V is TRBV20-1 and J is TRBJ2-5; perhaps TRBD2 as D (5 bases). V lost 3 bases and J lost 1, with 9 bases in between. Germline assignment: CDR1 DFQATT and CDR2 SNEGSKA (reference sequence). The CDR3 spans 13 residues.

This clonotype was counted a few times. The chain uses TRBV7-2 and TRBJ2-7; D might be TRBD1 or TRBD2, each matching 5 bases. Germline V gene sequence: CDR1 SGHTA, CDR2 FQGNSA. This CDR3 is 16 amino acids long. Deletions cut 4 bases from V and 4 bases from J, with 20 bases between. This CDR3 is CASSSRTRRDGYEQYF. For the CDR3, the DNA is TGTGCCAGCAGCTCCCGAACCCGCCGGGACGGATACGAGCAGTACTTC.

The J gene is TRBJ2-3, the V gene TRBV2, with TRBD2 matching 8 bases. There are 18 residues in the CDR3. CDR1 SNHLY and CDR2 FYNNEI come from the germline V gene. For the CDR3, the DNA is TGTACCTTCAGTTTACATTCCAGGGGACTAGGTCATGCAGATACGCAGTATTTT. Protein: CTFSLHSRGLGHADTQYF.

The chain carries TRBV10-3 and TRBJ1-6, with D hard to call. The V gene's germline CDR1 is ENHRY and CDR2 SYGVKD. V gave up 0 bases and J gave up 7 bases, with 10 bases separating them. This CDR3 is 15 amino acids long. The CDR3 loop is CAISESMVGNSPLHF. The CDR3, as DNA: TGTGCCATCAGTGAGTCGATGGTAGGGAATTCACCCCTCCACTTT.

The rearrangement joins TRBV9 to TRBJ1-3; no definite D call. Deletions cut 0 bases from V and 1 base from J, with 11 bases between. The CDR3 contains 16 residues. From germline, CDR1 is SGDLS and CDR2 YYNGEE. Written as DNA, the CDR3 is TGTGCCAGCAGCGTAGTCAGGAGGGATTCTGGAAACACCATATATTTT. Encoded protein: CASSVVRRDSGNTIYF.

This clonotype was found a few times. The DNA for the CDR3 is TGTGCCAGCAGTTACTTTCAGAACACCGGGGAGCTGTTTTTT. This gives the protein CASSYFQNTGELFF. The chain employs TRBV6-5 and TRBJ2-2; no reliable D call. Trimming removed 1 base from V and 1 base from J, with 4 bases in between. The CDR3 is made up of 14 amino acids. Germline CDR1 and CDR2: MNHEY and SVGAGI.

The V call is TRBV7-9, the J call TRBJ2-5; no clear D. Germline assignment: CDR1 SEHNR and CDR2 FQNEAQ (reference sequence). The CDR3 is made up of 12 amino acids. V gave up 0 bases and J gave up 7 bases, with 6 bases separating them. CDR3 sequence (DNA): TGTGCCAGCAGCTTAGCGGACGGGACCCAGTACTTC. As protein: CASSLADGTQYF.

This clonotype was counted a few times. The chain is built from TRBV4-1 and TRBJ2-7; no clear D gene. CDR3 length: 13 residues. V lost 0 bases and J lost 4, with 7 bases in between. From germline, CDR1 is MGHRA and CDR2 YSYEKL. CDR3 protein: CASSQDVGYEQYF. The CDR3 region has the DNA TGCGCCAGCAGCCAAGATGTCGGGTACGAGCAGTACTTC.

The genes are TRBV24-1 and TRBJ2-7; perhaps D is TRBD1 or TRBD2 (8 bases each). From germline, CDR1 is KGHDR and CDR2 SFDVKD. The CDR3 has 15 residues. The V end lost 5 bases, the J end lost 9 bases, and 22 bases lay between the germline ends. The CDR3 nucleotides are TGTGCCACCAGTGGACCCGGGACAGGACTAGCCGGGCAGTACTTC. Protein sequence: CATSGPGTGLAGQYF.

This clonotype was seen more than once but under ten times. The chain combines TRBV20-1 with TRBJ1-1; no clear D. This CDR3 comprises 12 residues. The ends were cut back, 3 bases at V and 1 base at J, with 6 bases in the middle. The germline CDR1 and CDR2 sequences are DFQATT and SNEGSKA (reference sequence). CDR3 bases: TGCAGTGCTAGGGGCGAGAACACTGAAGCTTTCTTT. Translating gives CSARGENTEAFF.

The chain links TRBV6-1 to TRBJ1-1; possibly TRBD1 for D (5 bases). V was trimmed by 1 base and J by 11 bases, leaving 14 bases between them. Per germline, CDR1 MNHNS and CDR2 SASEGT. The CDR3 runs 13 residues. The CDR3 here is CASSEGGFKGAFF. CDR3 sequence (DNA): TGTGCCAGCAGTGAAGGGGGGTTTAAAGGGGCTTTCTTT.

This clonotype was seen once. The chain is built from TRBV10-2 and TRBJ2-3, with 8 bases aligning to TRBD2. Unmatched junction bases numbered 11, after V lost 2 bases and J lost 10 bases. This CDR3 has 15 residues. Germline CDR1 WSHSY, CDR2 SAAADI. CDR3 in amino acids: CASSELGTSGGPQYF. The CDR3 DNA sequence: TGCGCCAGCAGTGAGCTCGGGACTAGTGGGGGTCCGCAGTATTTT.

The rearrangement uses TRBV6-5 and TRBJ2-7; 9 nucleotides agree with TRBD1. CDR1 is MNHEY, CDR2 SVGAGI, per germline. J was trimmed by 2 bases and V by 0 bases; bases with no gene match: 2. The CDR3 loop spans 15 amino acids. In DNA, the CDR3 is TGTGCCAGCAGTTACTCGTGGGACAGGGCCTACGAGCAGTACTTC. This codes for CASSYSWDRAYEQYF.

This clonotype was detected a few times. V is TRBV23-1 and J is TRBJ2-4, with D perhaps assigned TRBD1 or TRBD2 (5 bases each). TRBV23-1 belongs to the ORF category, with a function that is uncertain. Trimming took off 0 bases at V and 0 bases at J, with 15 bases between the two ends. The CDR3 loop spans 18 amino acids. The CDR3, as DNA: TGCGCCAGCAGTCAATCGAGTCGGGACCAGCTAGCCAAAAACATTCAGTACTTC. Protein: CASSQSSRDQLAKNIQYF.

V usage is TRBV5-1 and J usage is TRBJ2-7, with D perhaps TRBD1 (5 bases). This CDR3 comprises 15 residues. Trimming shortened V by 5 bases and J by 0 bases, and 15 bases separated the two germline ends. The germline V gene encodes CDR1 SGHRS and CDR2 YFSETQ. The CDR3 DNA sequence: TGCGCCAGCAGAATCGACACAGGCGTCTCCTACGAGCAGTACTTC. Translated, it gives CASRIDTGVSYEQYF.

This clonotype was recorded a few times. The CDR3 DNA reads as TGTGCCAGCAGTTTAGGACAGGGGAACAATCAGCCCCAGCATTTT. It translates to CASSLGQGNNQPQHF. V is TRBV12-3 or TRBV12-4 and J is TRBJ1-5; 8 bases are a match to TRBD1. The CDR3 covers 15 residues. Trimming at V came to 1 base and at J to 3 bases, leaving 2 bases not matched to a gene.

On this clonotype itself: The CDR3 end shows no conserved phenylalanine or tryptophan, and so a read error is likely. CDR3 sequence (DNA): TGTGCCAGCAGCTTAGCGCAGGGCGTCACAGATACGCAGTATTTA. Its protein product is CASSLAQGVTDTQYL. The J gene is TRBJ2-3, the V gene TRBV7-9, with D possibly TRBD1 on 5 matching bases. Per the germline V gene, CDR1 is SEHNR and CDR2 is FQNEAQ (reference sequence). V was trimmed by 0 bases and J by 2 bases, leaving 9 bases between them. This CDR3 region has 15 residues.

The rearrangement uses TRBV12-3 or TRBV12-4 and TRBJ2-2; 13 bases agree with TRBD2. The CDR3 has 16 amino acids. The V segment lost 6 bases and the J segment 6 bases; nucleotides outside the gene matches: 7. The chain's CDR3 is CASRQTSGRSPGELFF. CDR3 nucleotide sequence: TGTGCCAGCAGGCAGACTAGCGGGAGGTCTCCCGGGGAGCTGTTTTTT.